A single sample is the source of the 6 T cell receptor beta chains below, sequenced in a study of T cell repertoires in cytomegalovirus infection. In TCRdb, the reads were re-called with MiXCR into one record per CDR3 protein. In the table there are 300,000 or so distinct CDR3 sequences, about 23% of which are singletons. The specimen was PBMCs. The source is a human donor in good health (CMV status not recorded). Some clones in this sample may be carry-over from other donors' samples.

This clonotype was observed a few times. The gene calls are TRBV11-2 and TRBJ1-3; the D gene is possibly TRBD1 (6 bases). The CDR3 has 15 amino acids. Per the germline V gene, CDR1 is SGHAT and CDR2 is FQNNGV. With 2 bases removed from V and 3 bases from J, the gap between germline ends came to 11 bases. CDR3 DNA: TGTGCCAGCAGCTTAATCAGGGGCGGTGGAAACACCATATATTTT. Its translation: CASSLIRGGGNTIYF. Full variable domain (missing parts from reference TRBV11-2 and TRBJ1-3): EAGVAQSPRYKIIEKRQSVAFWCNPISGHATLYWYQQILGQGPKLLIQFQNNGVVDDSQLPKDRFSAERLKGVDSTLKIQPAKLEDSAVYLCASSLIRGGGNTIYFGEGSWLTVV.

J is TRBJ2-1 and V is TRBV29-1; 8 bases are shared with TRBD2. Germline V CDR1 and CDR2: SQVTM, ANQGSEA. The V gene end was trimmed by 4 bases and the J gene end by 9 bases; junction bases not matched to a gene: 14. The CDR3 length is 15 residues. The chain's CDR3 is CSVAAGASRGGEQFF. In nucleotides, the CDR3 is TGCAGCGTTGCAGCGGGAGCGAGTCGAGGTGGTGAGCAGTTCTTC.

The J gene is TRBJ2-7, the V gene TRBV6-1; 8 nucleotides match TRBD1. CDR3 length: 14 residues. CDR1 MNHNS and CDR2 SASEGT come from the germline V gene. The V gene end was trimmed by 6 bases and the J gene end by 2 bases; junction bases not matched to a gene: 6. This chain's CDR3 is CASRVGDRTYEQYF. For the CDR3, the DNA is TGTGCCAGCAGGGTTGGGGACAGGACCTACGAGCAGTACTTC.

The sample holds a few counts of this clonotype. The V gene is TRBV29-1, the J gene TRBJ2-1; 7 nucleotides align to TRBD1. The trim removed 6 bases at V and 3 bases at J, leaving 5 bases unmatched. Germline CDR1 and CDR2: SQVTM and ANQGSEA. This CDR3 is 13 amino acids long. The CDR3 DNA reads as TGCAGCGTGGGCGGACAGGACTACAATGAGCAGTTCTTC. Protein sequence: CSVGGQDYNEQFF.

The DNA for the CDR3 is TGTGCCAGCAGTGAACATCGCGGGAACCAAGAGACCCAGTACTTC. Protein product: CASSEHRGNQETQYF. V usage is TRBV25-1 and J usage is TRBJ2-5, with a weak D call TRBD2 (6 bases). Germline V gene sequence: CDR1 MGHDK, CDR2 SYGVNS. The germline V and J ends were trimmed by 2 bases and 0 bases, with 10 bases remaining between them. The CDR3 totals 15 residues.

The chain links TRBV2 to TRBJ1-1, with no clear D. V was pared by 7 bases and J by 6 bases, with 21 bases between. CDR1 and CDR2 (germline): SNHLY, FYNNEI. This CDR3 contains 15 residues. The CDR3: CASMRDGVGASEAFF. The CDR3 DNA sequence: TGTGCCAGCATGAGGGATGGGGTAGGCGCTTCTGAAGCTTTCTTT.